Each of the 23 T cell receptor beta chains below was sequenced from the same sample in a study of OX40 agonist ivuxolimab in advanced cancers. Here immunoSEQ multiplex PCR was the method, and the copy in TCRdb shows in-frame clones only, minus some. The sample lists roughly 86,000 clones; about nine tenths were seen once. The source was CD4+ or CD8+ T cells sorted from blood, collected in a trial of the OX40 agonist ivuxolimab. All receptors derive from an adult with an advanced solid tumor such as melanoma, head and neck, liver or kidney cancer.

The chain has TRBV6-5 and TRBJ2-3, with 9 nucleotides matching TRBD1. The CDR3 extends over 14 amino acids. Germline assignment: CDR1 MNHEY and CDR2 SVGAGI. V lost 2 bases to trimming and J lost 6 bases; unmatched junction nucleotides: 3. CDR3 protein: CASSYQTGGDTQYF. In DNA form, the CDR3 reads TGTGCCAGCAGTTACCAGACAGGGGGGGATACGCAGTATTTT.

The rearrangement joins TRBV13 to TRBJ2-6, with D perhaps TRBD1 (7 bases). Trimming left V 5 bases short and J 0 bases short, with 20 bases between. CDR3 length: 19 residues. Germline V gene lookup returns CDR1 PRHDT and CDR2 FYEKMQ (reference sequence). CDR3 loop: CASSRRQGRGTSGANVLTF. CDR3 nucleotides: TGTGCCAGCAGCAGAAGACAGGGCCGGGGGACCTCTGGGGCCAACGTCCTGACTTTC.

The genes are TRBV18 and TRBJ2-3; no reliable D call. The CDR3 sequence is 12 residues long. The germline V and J ends were trimmed by 11 bases and 11 bases, with 20 bases remaining between them. The germline V gene encodes CDR1 KGHSH and CDR2 LQKENI. As DNA, the CDR3 is TGTGCCGGCATCCGACCGCCCTCGGGGCAGTATTTT. This codes for CAGIRPPSGQYF.

The chain combines TRBV28 with TRBJ2-1, with 9 bases identical to TRBD1. The germline gives CDR1 MDHEN, CDR2 SYDVKM. With V trimmed by 6 bases and J by 9 bases, 9 bases remained unmatched. The CDR3 length is 14 residues. CDR3 nucleotide sequence: TGTGCCAGCAGCCTAGGACAGGGGCTCGGTGAGCAGTTCTTC. Amino acid sequence: CASSLGQGLGEQFF. The complete variable domain, with remaining parts taken from reference TRBV28 and TRBJ2-1, reads DVKVTQSSRYLVKRTGEKVFLECVQDMDHENMFWYRQDPGLGLRLIYFSYDVKMKEKGDIPEGYSVSREKKERFSLILESASTNQTSMYLCASSLGQGLGEQFFGPGTRLTVL.

The V gene is TRBV5-1, the J gene TRBJ2-3, with 10 nucleotides matching TRBD1. Germline loops: CDR1 SGHRS, CDR2 YFSETQ. This CDR3 is built from 16 residues. Trimming removed 3 bases from V and 6 bases from J; junction bases left unmatched: 10. The CDR3 is CASSSGQGKWGDTQYF. DNA of the CDR3: TGCGCCAGCAGCTCGGGACAGGGGAAGTGGGGGGATACGCAGTATTTT.

The rearrangement joins TRBV6-1 to TRBJ1-2, with unresolved D. The V end was cut by 8 bases, the J end by 1 base, with 8 bases between. Germline lookup yields CDR1 MNHNS and CDR2 SASEGT. This CDR3 region has 12 residues. The CDR3 reads CASQRVNYGYTF. Here the CDR3 DNA reads TGTGCCAGCCAAAGGGTTAACTATGGCTACACCTTC.

The chain is built from TRBV11-3 and TRBJ2-7; 9 bases line up with TRBD1. The CDR3 spans 15 residues. The germline V gene encodes CDR1 SGHNT and CDR2 YENEEA. Unmatched junction bases numbered 9, after V lost 5 bases and J lost 4 bases. The CDR3 coding sequence is TGTGCCAGCAGCCGGTCCCGAGGACAGGGGTACGAGCAGTACTTC. It is translated as CASSRSRGQGYEQYF.

DNA of the CDR3: TGCAGCGTTGTCGAGGGGCAAGAGACCCAGTACTTC. Its translation: CSVVEGQETQYF. The chain has TRBV29-1 and TRBJ2-5; possibly TRBD1 or TRBD2 for D (5 bases each). The ends were cut back, 4 bases at V and 2 bases at J, with 8 bases in the middle. CDR1 and CDR2 from the germline V gene are SQVTM and ANQGSEA. There are 12 residues in the CDR3.

The table lists this clone with a count of one. The chain uses TRBV18 and TRBJ1-2, with D uncertain. CDR1 and CDR2 (germline): KGHSH, LQKENI. The CDR3 is 16 amino acids. Trimming left V 3 bases short and J 2 bases short, with 16 bases between. The DNA for the CDR3 is TGTGCCAGCTCACCTACCGAGGGTTTGCCGAACTATGGCTACACCTTC. It codes for CASSPTEGLPNYGYTF.

This chain joins TRBV5-4 and TRBJ2-6, with TRBD2 as a possible D gene (6 bases). V lost 2 bases and J 0 bases, leaving 15 bases between the germline ends. The CDR3 has 18 amino acids. The germline CDR1 and CDR2 sequences are SGHNT and YYREEE (reference sequence). CDR3 sequence reads: CASSLEPGLSSGANVLTF. For the CDR3, the DNA is TGTGCCAGCAGCTTAGAACCGGGACTGAGCTCTGGGGCCAACGTCCTGACTTTC.

This clone was recorded a few times. This rearrangement joins TRBV19 to TRBJ1-5, with 8 bases lining up with TRBD1. This CDR3 spans 18 amino acids. V was pared by 4 bases and J by 4 bases, with 15 bases of the junction left unmatched. CDR1 and CDR2 from the germline V gene are LNHDA and SQIVND (reference sequence). CDR3 nucleotide sequence: TGTGCCAGTAGTAACCCCTCTCCCGGACAGGGAAGGAATCAGCCCCAGCATTTT. Amino acid sequence: CASSNPSPGQGRNQPQHF.

The rearrangement uses TRBV18 and TRBJ1-2; D is unresolved. CDR3 length: 13 residues. The V gene lost 5 bases and the J gene lost 4 bases, with 11 bases spanning the gap. Germline V CDR1 and CDR2: KGHSH, LQKENI. The CDR3 nucleotides read TGTGCCAGCTCATCAGACGCTGGCTATGGCTACACCTTC. It translates to CASSSDAGYGYTF. Based on the CDR3 plus reference TRBV18 and TRBJ1-2, the full variable domain is NAGVMQNPRHLVRRRGQEARLRCSPMKGHSHVYWYRQLPEEGLKFMVYLQKENIIDESGMPKERFSAEFPKEGPSILRIQQVVRGDSAAYFCASSSDAGYGYTFGSGTRLTVV.

J is TRBJ2-1 and V is TRBV6-6; possibly TRBD1 for D (5 bases). The V gene lost 3 bases and the J gene lost 5 bases, with 17 bases spanning the gap. CDR1 is MNHNY and CDR2 is SVGAGI in the germline V gene (reference sequence). The CDR3 extends over 16 amino acids. The CDR3 DNA reads TGTGCCAGCAGTTATCTGGGTAGTCAGGGTCACAATGAGCAGTTCTTC. Translation gives CASSYLGSQGHNEQFF.

The chain uses TRBV11-2 and TRBJ1-2; a weak D match, TRBD1 (6 bases). The CDR3 covers 18 residues. Trimming removed 2 bases from V and 8 bases from J, with 27 bases in between. Germline V CDR1 and CDR2: SGHAT, FQNNGV. The CDR3: CASSLLGGTGLTGRGYTF. The CDR3 nucleotides read TGTGCCAGCAGCTTACTAGGGGGGACGGGACTGACGGGACGAGGCTACACCTTC.

This clone was seen just once. The CDR3 DNA sequence: TGTGCCAGCAGCCTCGGACAGGGGGCGAATGAGGACGAGCAGTACTTC. Translation gives CASSLGQGANEDEQYF. The J gene is TRBJ2-7, the V gene TRBV11-3; 11 bases are shared with TRBD1. CDR1 is SGHNT and CDR2 is YENEEA in the germline V gene. This CDR3 has 16 residues. V dropped 5 bases and J dropped 5; count of bases not matched to a gene: 11.

V is TRBV28 and J is TRBJ2-1; a weak D match, TRBD2 (7 bases). The CDR3 length is 15 residues. Germline V lookup: CDR1 MDHEN, CDR2 SYDVKM. The V end lost 7 bases, the J end lost 3 bases, and 16 bases lay between the germline ends. DNA for the CDR3: TGTGCCAGCACCCGAGGGGGGGGTGGCTACAATGAGCAGTTCTTC. It encodes CASTRGGGGYNEQFF.

The table lists this clone with a few counts. The V and J genes are TRBV5-5 and TRBJ2-7; D may be TRBD1 (5 bases). The CDR3 is made up of 16 amino acids. V lost 0 bases and J 2 bases, leaving 15 bases between the germline ends. Germline CDR1 reads SGHKS; CDR2 reads YYEKEE (reference sequence). The CDR3 region is CASSLAPGPGTYEQYF. The CDR3 nucleotides read TGTGCCAGCAGCTTGGCCCCAGGGCCCGGAACCTACGAGCAGTACTTC.

The chain is built from TRBV29-1 and TRBJ2-7, with D uncertain. Trimming left V 0 bases short and J 4 bases short, with 7 bases between. Germline V gives CDR1 SQVTM, CDR2 ANQGSEA. This CDR3 contains 12 residues. The CDR3 DNA reads TGCAGCGTTGAAGATCTCCGGTACGAGCAGTACTTC. This gives the protein CSVEDLRYEQYF.

The chain carries TRBV28 and TRBJ2-3; 11 nucleotides align to TRBD2. The V segment lost 5 bases and the J segment 0 bases; nucleotides outside the gene matches: 4. Germline V gene data show CDR1 as MDHEN and CDR2 as SYDVKM. CDR3 length: 16 amino acids. CDR3 nucleotides: TGTGCCAGCAGTATAAGACTAGCGGGAAGCACAGATACGCAGTATTTT. Amino acid sequence: CASSIRLAGSTDTQYF.

The V call is TRBV10-3, the J call TRBJ2-2; no firm D call. Germline lookup yields CDR1 ENHRY and CDR2 SYGVKD. V shed 6 bases and J shed 4 bases, with 9 bases lying between them. The CDR3 is made up of 13 amino acids. CDR3 region: CAISPIITGELFF. The CDR3 DNA follows: TGTGCCATCAGCCCTATTATCACCGGGGAGCTGTTTTTT.

The chain has TRBV25-1 and TRBJ2-7; 9 bases are shared with TRBD2. V lost 2 bases, J lost 5 bases, and 7 bases stayed unmatched. CDR1 and CDR2 from the germline V gene are MGHDK and SYGVNS. The CDR3 spans 15 residues. The CDR3: CASSEHWREGDEQYF. The CDR3 nucleotides read TGTGCCAGCAGTGAACATTGGCGGGAGGGTGACGAGCAGTACTTC.

This clone was seen just once. The chain recombines TRBV6-5 with TRBJ2-7; 8 positions match TRBD1. CDR1 is MNHEY and CDR2 is SVGAGI in the germline V gene. The CDR3 contains 15 residues. Unmatched junction bases numbered 10, after V lost 6 bases and J lost 3 bases. For the CDR3, the DNA is TGTGCCAGCAGATTCGCCCACACAGGGGGCTACGAGCAGTACTTC. Its translation is CASRFAHTGGYEQYF.

The rearrangement uses TRBV6-6 and TRBJ1-2, with D hard to call. The CDR3 loop spans 15 amino acids. Germline V CDR1 and CDR2: MNHNY, SVGAGI (reference sequence). V shed 0 bases and J shed 4 bases, with 12 bases lying between them. The CDR3 loop is CASSYSSTLTYGYTF. The CDR3 DNA reads TGTGCCAGCAGTTACTCCTCTACTTTGACCTATGGCTACACCTTC.